The T cell receptor beta chain described here comes from a study of graft-versus-host responses after intestinal transplantation. On the study more broadly: The study gave all recipients anti-thymocyte globulin induction, then tacrolimus and steroids for about three years. Regarding the study as a whole: There was an association between peak levels of circulating GvH clones and early post-transplant HvG declines.

The CDR3 is made up of 14 amino acids. Trimming stripped 0 bases from V and 7 bases from J, with 10 bases between. Germline loops: CDR1 LGHNT, CDR2 FRNRAP. Tissue processing of the graft released intraepithelial and lamina propria lymphocytes from it. Method: immunoSEQ multiplex PCR; TCRdb's copy keeps in-frame clones and lacks some. The data show about 14,000 clones, 70% to 85% seen once. A remark on this clone: Its antigen is not known.

The source material was ileum tissue, sampled 27 days after intestinal transplant. The J gene is TRBJ2-1, the V gene TRBV12-5; tentatively, D is TRBD2 (6 bases). The source of this sequence is a human patient who received an intestinal transplant, so some T cells may come from the graft donor. CDR3 bases: TGTGCTAGTGGTTTGGTTTCAGCGGGTAATGAGCAGTTCTTC. It specifies CASGLVSAGNEQFF.